Here is one TCR beta chain with its context. Assay: immunoSEQ multiplex PCR; the TCRdb copy retains only in-frame clones and omits some. Seen here are over 200,000 clones, roughly 88% observed once, and the top ten hold about 2.7%. The data were taken from a study of cytomegalovirus exposure and HLA in healthy donors. V lost 1 base and J lost 4; bases outside the gene matches: 3. This CDR3 region has 15 residues. Per the germline V gene, CDR1 is SGHRS and CDR2 is YFSETQ. The specimen was PBMCs. The rearrangement uses TRBV5-1 and TRBJ2-1; TRBD2 matches at 9 bases. This sequence was found in a woman aged 18 to 35 in good health and CMV-seronegative. CDR3 DNA: TGCGCCAGCAGCTTGTCGACTAGCGGATACAATGAGCAGTTCTTC. Protein product: CASSLSTSGYNEQFF. Looking up the rest from reference TRBV5-1 and TRBJ2-1 gives the full variable domain: KAGVTQTPRYLIKTRGQQVTLSCSPISGHRSVSWYQQTPGQGLQFLFEYFSETQRNKGNFPGRFSGRQFSNSRSEMNVSTLELGDSALYLCASSLSTSGYNEQFFGPGTRLTVL.